This is a list of T cell receptor beta chains from one sample in a study of shared clonotypes between healthy human individuals. Sequencing was performed with immunoSEQ multiplex PCR; in TCRdb, only in-frame clones are kept and a portion is missing. The data hold about 1.1 million clones, with 60% to 80% observed a single time. Sequencing input: memory CD4+ T cells from PBMCs. These receptors were collected from a man between 18 and 35 years old in good health. Some clones in this sample may be carry-over from other donors' samples. Both conserved end residues are part of each CDR3. Fields, in order: J gene, clone size, V gene, D gene, CDR3 protein, CDR3 DNA. The D gene is left open where the match is weak. Clone size is not always given. Where it is, it says once, few, many or a class for expanded clones.

>TRBJ1-1|NA|TRBV9|NA
CASSAQENTEAFF
TGTGCCAGCAGCGCACAGGAGAACACTGAAGCTTTCTTT
>TRBJ2-7|NA|TRBV7-7|TRBD1
CASSLGQGYSYEQYF
TGTGCCAGCAGCTTAGGACAGGGATATTCCTACGAGCAGTACTTC
>TRBJ2-3|NA|TRBV29-1|NA
CSVVSGYTDTQYF
TGCAGCGTTGTAAGCGGGTACACAGATACGCAGTATTTT
>TRBJ2-5|NA|TRBV7-8|NA
CASSLVETQYF
TGTGCCAGCAGCCTAGTGGAGACCCAGTACTTC
>TRBJ1-1|NA|TRBV27|TRBD1
CASSFLGRGTWNTEAFF
TGTGCCAGCAGTTTCCTTGGCAGGGGGACTTGGAACACTGAAGCTTTCTTT
>TRBJ2-7|NA|TRBV7-2|TRBD2
CASSPQTSRAEQYF
TGTGCCAGCAGCCCGCAGACTAGCCGGGCCGAGCAGTACTTC
>TRBJ2-7|once|TRBV13|NA
CASSGAGTVQSYEQYF
TGTGCCAGCAGCGGGGCCGGGACGGTACAATCTTACGAGCAGTACTTC
>TRBJ1-3|NA|TRBV2|NA
CASSVELATISGNTIYF
TGTGCCAGCAGTGTCGAACTTGCGACAATCTCTGGAAACACCATATATTTT
>TRBJ2-5|once|TRBV5-1|NA
CASSLQPGSFQETQYF
TGCGCCAGCAGCTTACAGCCTGGGAGTTTCCAAGAGACCCAGTACTTC
>TRBJ2-5|NA|TRBV7-6|NA
CASRFQETQYF
TGTGCCAGCAGGTTCCAAGAGACCCAGTACTTC
>TRBJ2-2|many|TRBV2|TRBD1
CASSIYGTGNTGELFF
TGTGCCAGCAGCATATATGGGACAGGGAACACCGGGGAGCTGTTTTTT
>TRBJ1-2|NA|TRBV5-1|TRBD1
CASSLGTANYGYTF
TGCGCCAGCAGCCTTGGGACAGCTAACTATGGCTACACCTTC
>TRBJ2-1|many|TRBV7-2|NA
CASSLGSRSYNEQFF
TGTGCCAGCAGCTTAGGCAGCCGCTCCTACAATGAGCAGTTCTTC
>TRBJ2-3|NA|TRBV19|NA
CASSLAPSTDTQYF
TGTGCCAGTAGTCTAGCGCCTAGCACAGATACGCAGTATTTT
>TRBJ2-1|NA|TRBV11-3|TRBD1
CASSSRHRGDEQFF
TGTGCCAGCAGCTCTCGCCACAGGGGTGATGAGCAGTTCTTC
>TRBJ2-3|NA|TRBV9|NA
CASSVGASTDTQYF
TGTGCCAGCAGCGTCGGAGCGAGCACAGATACGCAGTATTTT
>TRBJ2-7|few|TRBV28|TRBD2
CASSPPRLAGAGEQYF
TGTGCCAGCAGTCCCCCCCGACTAGCGGGAGCGGGCGAGCAGTACTTC
>TRBJ1-3|NA|TRBV7-2|NA
CASSLLVRNTIYF
TGTGCCAGCAGCTTATTGGTTCGAAACACCATATATTTT